This TCR beta chain was sequenced in a study of T cells in localized non-small cell lung cancer. Germline V gene data show CDR1 as SQVTM and CDR2 as ANQGSEA. The CDR3 runs to 16 residues. V shed 0 bases, J shed 6 bases, and the junction held 8 bases outside the gene matches. In regard to this clone: As yet, its antigen is unknown.

Study-level findings and limits: Elevated blood T cell density was associated with longer overall survival. Median around 56 top-100 tumor clones were shared with paired adjacent lung. Owing to sequencing of a solitary tumor region, heterogeneity cannot be discounted.

Generated by immunoSEQ multiplex PCR, the TCRdb table keeps only in-frame clones and is missing some. Of 50,000 to 65,000 clones in the sample, roughly 79% were seen once. Specimen: PBMCs, collected before any cancer treatment. The chain carries TRBV29-1 and TRBJ2-1; 10 nucleotides agree with TRBD1. This TCR derives from a man aged 40 to 70 with stage II lung adenocarcinoma. This CDR3 is CSVEDTGQGRRNEQFF. The CDR3 DNA is TGCAGCGTTGAAGATACGGGACAGGGGAGGCGCAATGAGCAGTTCTTC.